Reported below is one TCR beta chain. As yet, its antigen is unknown. TCR beta cDNA libraries had unique molecular identifiers. Roughly 0.5 million cDNA molecules were obtained from roughly 0.93 to 9.6 million T cells. MiXCR was run by TCRdb on the PCR reads, yielding one entry per CDR3 protein. The sample shows around 770,000 distinct CDR3 sequences, around 45% of them seen only once. The CDR3 contains 13 residues. These data originate in a study of post-analysis software for immune sequencing data. Points from the study as a whole: A significant reduction in normalized Chao1 diversity was observed in multiple sclerosis patients versus controls. Elevated frequency relative to controls characterized four or five TRBV segments in patients, TRBV5-6, TRBV5-1 and TRBV20-1 among them.

The clonotype comes from a girl between 5 and 17 years old with multiple sclerosis. V gene TRBV12-3 or TRBV12-4 combines with J gene TRBJ2-5, with 8 bases fitting TRBD1. The closer fit of TRBJ2-7 to the DNA end suggests the J call may be wrong. Sequenced input: blood. CDR3 protein: CASSLGGQDEQYF. For the CDR3, the DNA is TGTGCCAGCAGTTTAGGGGGACAGGACGAGCAGTACTTC.